The entry that follows covers one T cell receptor beta chain sequence. The antigen remains unidentified. Expressed TCRB transcripts were sequenced, since all the RNA that had been isolated was reverse transcribed. Libraries were prepared by immunoSEQ multiplex PCR; TCRdb keeps only in-frame clonotypes and omits some of them. The sample shows 350,000 to 450,000 clones, 10% to 15% of them seen only once. This sample was taken from a study of beta chain features in type 1 diabetes. Whole-study findings and limits: Type 1 diabetes patients had TCRB CDR3s that were shorter (moderately but significantly so) in all four CD4+ subsets. Reads derived from cDNA could over-represent cells showing high TCR expression.

Losses at the gene ends were 3 bases for V and 4 bases for J; bases not matched to a gene: 3. Looked up from germline, CDR1 is SGHVS and CDR2 is FQNEAQ. This CDR3 spans 14 amino acids. CD45RO/CCR7/CD25/CD127/CD95/CD27 staining was used to isolate CD4+ naive, central memory, regulatory and stem cell-like memory cells by sorting. This TCR was sampled from a woman in her late teens or twenties with type 1 diabetes. The chain has TRBV7-8 and TRBJ1-5; 7 bases line up with TRBD1. The sample consisted of naive CD4+ T cells from blood. CDR3 protein: CASSFGGQNQPQHF. CDR3 coding DNA: TGTGCCAGCAGCTTTGGGGGACAGAATCAGCCCCAGCATTTT.